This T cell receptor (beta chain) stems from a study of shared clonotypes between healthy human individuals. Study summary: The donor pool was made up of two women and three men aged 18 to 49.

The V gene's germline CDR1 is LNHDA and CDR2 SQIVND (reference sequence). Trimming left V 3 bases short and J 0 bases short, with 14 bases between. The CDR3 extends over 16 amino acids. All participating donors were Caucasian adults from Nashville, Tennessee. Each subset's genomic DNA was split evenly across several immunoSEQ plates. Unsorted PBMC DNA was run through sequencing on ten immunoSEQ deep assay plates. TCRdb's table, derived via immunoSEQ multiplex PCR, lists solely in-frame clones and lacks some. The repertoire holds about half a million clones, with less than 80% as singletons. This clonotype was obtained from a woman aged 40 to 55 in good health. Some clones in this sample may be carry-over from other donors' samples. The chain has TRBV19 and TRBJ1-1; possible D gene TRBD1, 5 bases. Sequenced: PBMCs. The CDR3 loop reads CASSIRGELLNTEAFF. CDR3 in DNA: TGTGCCAGTAGTATTCGGGGGGAGCTTTTGAACACTGAAGCTTTCTTT.